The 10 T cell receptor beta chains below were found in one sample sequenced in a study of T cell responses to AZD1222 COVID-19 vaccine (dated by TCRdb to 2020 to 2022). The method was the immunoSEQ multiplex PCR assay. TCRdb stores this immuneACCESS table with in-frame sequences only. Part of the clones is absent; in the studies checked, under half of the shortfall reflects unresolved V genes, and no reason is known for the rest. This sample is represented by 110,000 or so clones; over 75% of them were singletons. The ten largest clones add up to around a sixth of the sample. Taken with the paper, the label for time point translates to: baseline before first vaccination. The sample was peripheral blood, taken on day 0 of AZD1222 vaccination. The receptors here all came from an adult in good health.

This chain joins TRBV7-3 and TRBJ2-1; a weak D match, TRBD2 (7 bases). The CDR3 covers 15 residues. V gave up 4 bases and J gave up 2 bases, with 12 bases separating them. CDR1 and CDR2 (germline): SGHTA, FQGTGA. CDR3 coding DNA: TGTGCCAGCAGCTCCACGGGGGGCCCCTACAATGAGCAGTTCTTC. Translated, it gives CASSSTGGPYNEQFF.

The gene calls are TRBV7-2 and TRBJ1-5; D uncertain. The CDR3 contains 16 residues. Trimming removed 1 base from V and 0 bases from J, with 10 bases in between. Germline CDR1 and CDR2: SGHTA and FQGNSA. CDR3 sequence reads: CASSLVGTDSNQPQHF. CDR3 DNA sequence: TGTGCCAGCAGCTTAGTGGGCACCGATAGCAATCAGCCCCAGCATTTT.

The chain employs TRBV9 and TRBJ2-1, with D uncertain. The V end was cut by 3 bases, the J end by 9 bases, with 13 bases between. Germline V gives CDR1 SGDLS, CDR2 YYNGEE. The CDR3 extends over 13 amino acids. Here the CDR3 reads CASSGPLVGEQFF. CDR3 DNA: TGTGCCAGCAGCGGACCCCTGGTGGGTGAGCAGTTCTTC.

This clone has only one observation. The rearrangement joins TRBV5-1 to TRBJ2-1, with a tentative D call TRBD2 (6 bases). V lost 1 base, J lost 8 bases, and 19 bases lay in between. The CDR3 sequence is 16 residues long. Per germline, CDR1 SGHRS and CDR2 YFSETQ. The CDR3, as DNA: TGCGCCAGCAGCTTGTCATCGCGGGGAGGTTCGGATGAGCAGTTCTTC. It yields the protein CASSLSSRGGSDEQFF. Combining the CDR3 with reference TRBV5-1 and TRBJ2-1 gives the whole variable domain KAGVTQTPRYLIKTRGQQVTLSCSPISGHRSVSWYQQTPGQGLQFLFEYFSETQRNKGNFPGRFSGRQFSNSRSEMNVSTLELGDSALYLCASSLSSRGGSDEQFFGPGTRLTVL.

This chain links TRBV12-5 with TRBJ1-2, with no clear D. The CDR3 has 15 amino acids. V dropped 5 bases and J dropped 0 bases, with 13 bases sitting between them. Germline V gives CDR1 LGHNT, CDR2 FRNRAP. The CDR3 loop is CASGPGLGSNYGYTF. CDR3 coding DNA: TGTGCTAGTGGTCCGGGTCTGGGTTCTAACTATGGCTACACCTTC.

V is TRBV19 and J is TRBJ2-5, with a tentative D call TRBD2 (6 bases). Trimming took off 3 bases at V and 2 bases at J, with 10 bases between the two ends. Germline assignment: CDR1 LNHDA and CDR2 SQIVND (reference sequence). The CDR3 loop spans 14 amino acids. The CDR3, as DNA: TGTGCCAGTAGTATGGGGCGGGGTCAAGAGACCCAGTACTTC. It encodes CASSMGRGQETQYF.

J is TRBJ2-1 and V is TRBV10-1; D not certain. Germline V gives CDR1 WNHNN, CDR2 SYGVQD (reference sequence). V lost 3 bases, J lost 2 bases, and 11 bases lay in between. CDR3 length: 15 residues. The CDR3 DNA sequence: TGCGCCAGCAGTGAATGGCCCCCCGCCTACAATGAGCAGTTCTTC. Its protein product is CASSEWPPAYNEQFF.

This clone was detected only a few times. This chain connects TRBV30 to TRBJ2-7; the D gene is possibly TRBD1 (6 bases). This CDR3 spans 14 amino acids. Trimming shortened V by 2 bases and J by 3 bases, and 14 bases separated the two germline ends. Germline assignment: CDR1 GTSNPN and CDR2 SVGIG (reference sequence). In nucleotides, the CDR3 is TGTGCCTGGAGTCCGGGACAAGCCTTCTACGAGCAGTACGTC. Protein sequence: CAWSPGQAFYEQYV.

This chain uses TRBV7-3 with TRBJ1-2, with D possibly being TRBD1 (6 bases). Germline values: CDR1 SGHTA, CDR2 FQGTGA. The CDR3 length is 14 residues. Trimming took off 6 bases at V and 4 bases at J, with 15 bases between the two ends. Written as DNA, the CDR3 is TGTGCCAGCAGTATTTCACAGGGATCCTATGGCTACACCTTC. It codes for CASSISQGSYGYTF.

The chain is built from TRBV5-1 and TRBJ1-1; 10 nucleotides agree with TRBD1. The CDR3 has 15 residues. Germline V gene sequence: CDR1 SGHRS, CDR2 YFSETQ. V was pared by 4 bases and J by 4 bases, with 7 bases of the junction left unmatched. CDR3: CASSPRGDRGTEAFF. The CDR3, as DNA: TGCGCCAGCAGCCCCCGGGGGGACAGGGGCACTGAAGCTTTCTTT.